Listed below are T cell receptor beta chains from one sample, sequenced in a study of blood T cells in healthy people across ages. TCRdb recomputed calls from the 5' RACE reads with MiXCR, one row per CDR3 protein. Among 790,000 or so distinct CDR3 sequences, less than 60% were seen once, and the ten largest hold 15% to 20%. The sample comprised blood. The origin of the receptors is a man older than 75 in good health. Both conserved end residues are part of each CDR3. Fields, in order: clone size, D gene, V gene, J gene, CDR3 protein, CDR3 DNA. The D gene is left open where the match is weak. Clone size, where shown, is once, few, many, or a class for clones that have expanded.

size: NA; D: TRBD1; V: TRBV5-1; J: TRBJ2-3; CDR3: CASSPGQNTDTQYF; DNA: TGCGCCAGCAGCCCGGGACAGAACACAGATACGCAGTATTTT
size: NA; D: TRBD1; V: TRBV15; J: TRBJ2-7; CDR3: CATSRRDRGLIFYEQYF; DNA: TGTGCCACCAGCAGACGGGACAGGGGTCTCATTTTCTACGAGCAGTACTTC
size: few; D: TRBD1; V: TRBV28; J: TRBJ2-5; CDR3: CASSRLDREETQYF; DNA: TGTGCCAGCAGTCGATTGGACAGGGAAGAGACCCAGTACTTC
size: NA; D: TRBD1; V: TRBV9; J: TRBJ1-5; CDR3: CASSAGTGLNQPQHF; DNA: TGTGCCAGCAGTGCTGGGACAGGGTTGAATCAGCCCCAGCATTTT
size: few; D: TRBD2; V: TRBV20-1; J: TRBJ2-5; CDR3: CSAEESSGNKETQYF; DNA: TGCAGTGCTGAGGAGTCTAGCGGGAATAAAGAGACCCAGTACTTC
size: NA; D: NA; V: TRBV30; J: TRBJ2-2; CDR3: CAWSPIQNTGELFF; DNA: TGTGCCTGGAGTCCAATACAGAACACCGGGGAGCTGTTTTTT
size: NA; D: NA; V: TRBV25-1; J: TRBJ2-7; CDR3: CATQGRREQYF; DNA: TGTGCCACCCAAGGGCGGAGGGAGCAGTACTTC
size: NA; D: NA; V: TRBV7-2; J: TRBJ2-1; CDR3: CAGSLNRDNEQFF; DNA: TGTGCCGGCAGCTTGAACAGGGACAATGAGCAGTTCTTC
size: NA; D: NA; V: TRBV5-6; J: TRBJ2-5; CDR3: CASCGRIQETQYF; DNA: TGTGCCAGCTGCGGCAGAATTCAAGAGACCCAGTACTTC
size: NA; D: NA; V: TRBV2; J: TRBJ1-4; CDR3: CASRLWGDQNEKLFF; DNA: TGTGCCAGCAGGCTATGGGGCGATCAAAATGAAAAACTGTTTTTT
size: NA; D: NA; V: TRBV29-1; J: TRBJ2-5; CDR3: CSVKGTAETQYF; DNA: TGCAGCGTTAAGGGAACTGCCGAGACCCAGTACTTC
size: once; D: NA; V: TRBV27; J: TRBJ2-2; CDR3: CASSPKGGGRTGELFF; DNA: TGTGCCAGCAGTCCGAAAGGGGGGGGGCGTACCGGGGAGCTGTTTTTT
size: few; D: NA; V: TRBV11-2; J: TRBJ1-4; CDR3: CASSARRKSNEKLFF; DNA: TGTGCCAGCAGCGCCCGGAGGAAGAGTAATGAAAAACTGTTTTTT
size: NA; D: NA; V: TRBV12-3/TRBV12-4; J: TRBJ1-4; CDR3: CASSQQGSDEKLFF; DNA: TGTGCCAGCAGTCAGCAGGGGTCCGATGAAAAACTGTTTTTT
size: few; D: NA; V: TRBV12-3/TRBV12-4; J: TRBJ2-5; CDR3: CASSLEGIQTQYF; DNA: TGTGCCAGCAGTCTCGAGGGGATACAGACCCAGTACTTC
size: NA; D: NA; V: TRBV7-9; J: TRBJ2-7; CDR3: CASSLTSGGFSYEQYF; DNA: TGTGCCAGCAGCTTAACGTCCGGGGGCTTCTCCTACGAGCAGTACTTC
size: few; D: NA; V: TRBV6-1; J: TRBJ2-3; CDR3: CASSEQVRDSKDTQYF; DNA: TGTGCCAGCAGTGAACAAGTCCGGGACTCAAAAGATACGCAGTATTTT
size: NA; D: TRBD1; V: TRBV28; J: TRBJ2-4; CDR3: CASSATGLAKNIQYF; DNA: TGTGCCAGCAGTGCGACAGGGCTAGCCAAAAACATTCAGTACTTC
size: NA; D: TRBD1; V: TRBV27; J: TRBJ1-5; CDR3: CASRKQGASNQPQHF; DNA: TGTGCCAGCAGGAAACAGGGGGCGAGCAATCAGCCCCAGCATTTT
size: NA; D: NA; V: TRBV29-1; J: TRBJ1-2; CDR3: CSVLDPPSGPYGYTF; DNA: TGCAGCGTCCTGGACCCCCCCTCAGGGCCCTATGGCTACACCTTC
size: NA; D: NA; V: TRBV7-9; J: TRBJ1-2; CDR3: CASSWAEISGYTF; DNA: TGTGCCAGCAGCTGGGCGGAGATCTCTGGCTACACCTTC
size: NA; D: NA; V: TRBV4-1; J: TRBJ1-4; CDR3: CASSHPGGASEKLFF; DNA: TGCGCCAGCAGCCACCCCGGGGGGGCGAGCGAAAAACTGTTTTTT
size: NA; D: TRBD2; V: TRBV4-1; J: TRBJ2-1; CDR3: CASSQDLRTSSYNEQFF; DNA: TGCGCCAGCAGCCAAGATCTACGGACTAGTTCCTACAATGAGCAGTTCTTC
size: NA; D: TRBD1; V: TRBV12-3/TRBV12-4; J: TRBJ1-5; CDR3: CASSWTGGESNQPQHF; DNA: TGTGCCAGCAGTTGGACAGGGGGCGAATCCAATCAGCCCCAGCATTTT
size: few; D: TRBD2; V: TRBV20-1; J: TRBJ2-1; CDR3: CSASDRTSGRARGNEQFF; DNA: TGCAGTGCTAGCGACCGGACTAGCGGGAGGGCCAGGGGCAATGAGCAGTTCTTC
size: few; D: TRBD2; V: TRBV2; J: TRBJ2-1; CDR3: CASHFGSSGSYNEQFF; DNA: TGTGCCAGCCACTTCGGTTCTAGCGGATCCTACAATGAGCAGTTCTTC
size: few; D: TRBD2; V: TRBV29-1; J: TRBJ2-7; CDR3: CSVGHTGTSVHEQYF; DNA: TGCAGCGTCGGACATACCGGGACTAGCGTCCACGAGCAGTACTTC
size: NA; D: NA; V: TRBV9; J: TRBJ2-1; CDR3: CASSVGYQNEQFF; DNA: TGTGCCAGCAGCGTAGGTTACCAGAATGAGCAGTTCTTC
size: NA; D: TRBD2; V: TRBV5-6; J: TRBJ2-3; CDR3: CASSLFGTTLGDTQYF; DNA: TGTGCCAGCAGCTTGTTCGGGACTACTCTTGGGGATACGCAGTATTTT
size: NA; D: NA; V: TRBV5-1; J: TRBJ2-3; CDR3: CASSLGSHSPGDTQYF; DNA: TGCGCCAGCAGCTTGGGCAGCCACAGTCCGGGGGATACGCAGTATTTT
size: few; D: NA; V: TRBV12-3/TRBV12-4; J: TRBJ1-1; CDR3: CASNSMGYTEAFF; DNA: TGTGCCAGCAATTCTATGGGGTACACTGAAGCTTTCTTT